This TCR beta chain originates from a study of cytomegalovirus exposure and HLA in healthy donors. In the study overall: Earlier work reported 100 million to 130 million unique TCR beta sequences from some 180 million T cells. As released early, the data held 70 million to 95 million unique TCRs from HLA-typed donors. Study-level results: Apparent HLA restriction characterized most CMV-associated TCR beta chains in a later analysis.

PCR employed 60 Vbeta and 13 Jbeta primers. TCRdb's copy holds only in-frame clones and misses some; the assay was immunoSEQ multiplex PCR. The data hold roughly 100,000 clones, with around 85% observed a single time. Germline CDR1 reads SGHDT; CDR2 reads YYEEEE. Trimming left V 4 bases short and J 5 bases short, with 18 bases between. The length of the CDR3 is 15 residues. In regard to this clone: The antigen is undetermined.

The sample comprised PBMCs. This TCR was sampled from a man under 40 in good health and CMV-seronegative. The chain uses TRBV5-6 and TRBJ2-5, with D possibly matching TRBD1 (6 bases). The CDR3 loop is CASSAGGGPPETQYF. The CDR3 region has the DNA TGTGCCAGCAGCGCGGGTGGGGGCCCGCCGGAGACCCAGTACTTC.